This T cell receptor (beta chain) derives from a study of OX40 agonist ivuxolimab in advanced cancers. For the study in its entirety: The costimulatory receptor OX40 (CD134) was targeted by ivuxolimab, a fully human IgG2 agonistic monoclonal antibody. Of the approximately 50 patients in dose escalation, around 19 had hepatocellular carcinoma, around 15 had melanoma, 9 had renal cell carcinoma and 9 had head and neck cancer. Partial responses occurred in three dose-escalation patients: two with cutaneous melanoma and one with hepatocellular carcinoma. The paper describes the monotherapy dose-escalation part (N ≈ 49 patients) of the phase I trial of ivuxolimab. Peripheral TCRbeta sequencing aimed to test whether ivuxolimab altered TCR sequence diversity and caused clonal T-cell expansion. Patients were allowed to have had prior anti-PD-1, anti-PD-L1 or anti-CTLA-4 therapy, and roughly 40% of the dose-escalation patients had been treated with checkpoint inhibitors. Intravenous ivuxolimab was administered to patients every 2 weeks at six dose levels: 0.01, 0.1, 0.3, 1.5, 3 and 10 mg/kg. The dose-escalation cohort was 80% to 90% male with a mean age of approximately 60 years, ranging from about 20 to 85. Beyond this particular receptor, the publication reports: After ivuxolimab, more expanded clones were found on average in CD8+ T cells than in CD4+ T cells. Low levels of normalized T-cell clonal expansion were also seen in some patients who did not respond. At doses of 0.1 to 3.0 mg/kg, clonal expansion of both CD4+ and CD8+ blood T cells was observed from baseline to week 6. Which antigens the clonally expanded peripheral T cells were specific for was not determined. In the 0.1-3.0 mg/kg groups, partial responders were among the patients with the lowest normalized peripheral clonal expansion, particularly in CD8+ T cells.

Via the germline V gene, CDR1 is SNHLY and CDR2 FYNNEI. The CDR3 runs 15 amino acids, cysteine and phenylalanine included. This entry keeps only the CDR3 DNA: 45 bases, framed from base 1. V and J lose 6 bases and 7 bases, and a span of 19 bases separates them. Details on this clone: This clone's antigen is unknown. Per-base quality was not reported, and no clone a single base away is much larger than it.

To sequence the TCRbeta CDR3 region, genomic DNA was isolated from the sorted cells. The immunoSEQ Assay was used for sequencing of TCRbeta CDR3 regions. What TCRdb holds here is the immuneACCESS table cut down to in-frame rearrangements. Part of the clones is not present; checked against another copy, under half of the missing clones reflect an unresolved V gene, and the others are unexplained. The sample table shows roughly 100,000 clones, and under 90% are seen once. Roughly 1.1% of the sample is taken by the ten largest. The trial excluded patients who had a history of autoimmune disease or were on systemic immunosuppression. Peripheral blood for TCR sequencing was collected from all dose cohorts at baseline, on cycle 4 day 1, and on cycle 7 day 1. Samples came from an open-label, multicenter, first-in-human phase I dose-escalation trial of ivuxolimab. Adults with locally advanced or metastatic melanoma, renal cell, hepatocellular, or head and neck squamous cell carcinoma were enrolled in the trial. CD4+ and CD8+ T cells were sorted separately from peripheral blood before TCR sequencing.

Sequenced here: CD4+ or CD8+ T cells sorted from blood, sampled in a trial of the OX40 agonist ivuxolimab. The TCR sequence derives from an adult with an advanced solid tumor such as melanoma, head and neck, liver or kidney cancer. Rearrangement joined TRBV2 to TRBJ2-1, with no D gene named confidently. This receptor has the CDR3 CASSADAIQTNEQFF. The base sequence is TGTGCCAGCAGCGCCGACGCGATCCAGACAAATGAGCAGTTCTTC.